This T cell receptor (beta chain) is from a study of identical twins (dated by TCRdb to the mid-2010s). Regarding the research as a whole: TCR alpha and beta repertoires from monozygotic twins, unrelated adults of various ages and cord blood were deep-sequenced to test whether fetal clonotypes persist. To rule out contamination, the twin experiments were replicated at different times with different library preparation protocols. General conclusions and limits of the study: Out-of-frame TCR alpha sharing in monozygotic twins was systematically underestimated by recombination models, whereas sharing between unrelated individuals was in agreement with the recombination models. Invariant T cells such as MAIT and iNKT could partly confound zero-insertion analyses, although diverse VJ usage argued against such confounding for most clonotypes. A weaker excess of twin sharing was found in beta out-of-frame sequences because the signal-to-noise ratio was lowered by fewer shared sequences. Compared with coincidental sharing between unrelated individuals, out-of-frame TCR alpha sequences shared between twins showed an excess of sequences with low generation probability. Because the same donors could not be followed over many years, the conclusions relied on cross-sectional statistical analysis. Abundant cord blood beta clonotypes carried fewer insertions; young adult naive repertoires showed a weaker similar trend, while memory repertoires showed none.

Every donor was a healthy Caucasian. Three pairs of female monozygotic twins, all aged roughly 18 to 29 years, were included in the twin cohort. CD4+ and CD8+ T cell populations were isolated with positive isolation kits from Invitrogen. This clonotype was found many times. Its antigen is currently not known. No qualities accompany the bases; no much larger clone lies one base away. Libraries were prepared through 5' RACE. Sequencing used an Illumina HiSeq 2000. Template switching added a universal primer binding site, and the final cDNA carried a unique molecular identifier that allowed TCR cDNA molecules to be counted accurately. First-strand cDNA for TCR alpha and beta chains was synthesized from specific primers in the conserved constant-segment region. To control for contamination, every cDNA library was double barcoded, receiving both a SMART-Mk sample barcode and Illumina barcodes. Two successive PCR steps introduced TruSeq adapter sequences along with Illumina sample barcodes. TCR alpha and beta cDNA libraries were sequenced on the Illumina HiSeq platform with custom primers. For the original study's pipeline: Unique molecular identifiers were extracted from raw reads with MiGEC, and CDR3 positions were determined with MiXCR. Recombination models were inferred per individual with the repgenHMM and IGoR tools using an EM algorithm. Shared clonotypes were analyzed with the tcR package in R, and sharing was normalized by the product of cloneset sizes. To study raw recombination free of thymic and clonal selection effects, out-of-frame nonproductive sequences were analyzed. TCRdb's own reprocessing of the public reads used fastp at Q25 and MiXCR and kept productive beta chains. Duplicate CDR3 protein sequences are folded into a single record with the most common DNA and genes. These V and J calls rely on TCRdb rather than the paper's analysis. The sample includes about 340,000 distinct CDR3 sequences, with over 9% observed a single time. The top ten clones comprise approximately 7.5% of the sample.

Via the germline V gene (reference sequence), CDR1 is DFQATT and CDR2 SNEGSKA. The CDR3 contains 15 residues, cysteine and phenylalanine counted. The only DNA kept is the CDR3, 45 bases in frame from the first base. Ends trimmed: V by 0 bases, J by 4 bases; bases unmatched to a gene: 8. Separately, the same data were catalogued under a study of yellow fever vaccine responses in identical twins. As that second study puts it: According to the authors, in identical twins the way T cells responded to vaccination appeared partly convergent and partly personalized. In identical twins, the study followed T cell clones that responded to the vaccine with precision.

Here the chain combines TRBV20-1 and TRBJ1-1; 7 bases in between match TRBD1. This TCR came from a woman under 30 in good health. Sequencing was performed on CD8+ T cells sorted from blood. CDR3 loop: CSARDSAQGSTEAFF. The nucleotide sequence reads as follows: TGCAGTGCTAGAGATTCGGCACAGGGGAGCACTGAAGCTTTCTTT.